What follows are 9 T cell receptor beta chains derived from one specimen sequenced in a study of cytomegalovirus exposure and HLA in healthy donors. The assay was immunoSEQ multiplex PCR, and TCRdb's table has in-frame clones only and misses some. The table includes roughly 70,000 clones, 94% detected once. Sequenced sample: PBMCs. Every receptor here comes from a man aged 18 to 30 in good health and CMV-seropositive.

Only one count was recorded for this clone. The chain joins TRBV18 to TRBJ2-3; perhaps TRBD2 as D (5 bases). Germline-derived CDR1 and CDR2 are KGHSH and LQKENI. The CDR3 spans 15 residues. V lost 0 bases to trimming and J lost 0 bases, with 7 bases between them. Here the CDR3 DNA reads TGTGCCAGCTCACCACCTAGCGCTAGCACAGATACGCAGTATTTT. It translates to CASSPPSASTDTQYF.

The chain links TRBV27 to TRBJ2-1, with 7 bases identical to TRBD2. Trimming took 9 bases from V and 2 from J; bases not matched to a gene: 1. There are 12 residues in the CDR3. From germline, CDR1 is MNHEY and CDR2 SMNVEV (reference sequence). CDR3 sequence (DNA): TGTGCCAGTCGGGAGGCCTACAATGAGCAGTTCTTC. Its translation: CASREAYNEQFF.

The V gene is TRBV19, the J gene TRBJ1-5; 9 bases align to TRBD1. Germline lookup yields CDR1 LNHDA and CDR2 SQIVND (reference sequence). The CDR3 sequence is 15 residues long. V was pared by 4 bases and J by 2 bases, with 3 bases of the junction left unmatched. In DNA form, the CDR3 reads TGTGCCAGTAGTACCACAGGGGGCGGCAATCAGCCCCAGCATTTT. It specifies CASSTTGGGNQPQHF.

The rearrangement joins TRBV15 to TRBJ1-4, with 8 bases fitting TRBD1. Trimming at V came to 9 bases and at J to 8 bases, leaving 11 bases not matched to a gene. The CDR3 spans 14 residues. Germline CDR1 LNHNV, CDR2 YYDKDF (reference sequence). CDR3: CATNQNRGGEKLFF. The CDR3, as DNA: TGTGCCACAAACCAAAACAGGGGGGGCGAAAAACTGTTTTTT.

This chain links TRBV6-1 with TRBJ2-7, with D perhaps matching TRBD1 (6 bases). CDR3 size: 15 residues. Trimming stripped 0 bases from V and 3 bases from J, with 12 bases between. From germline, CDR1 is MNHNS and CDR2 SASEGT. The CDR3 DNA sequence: TGTGCCAGCAGTGAAGCTGAGGACAGTTACTACGAGCAGTACTTC. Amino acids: CASSEAEDSYYEQYF.

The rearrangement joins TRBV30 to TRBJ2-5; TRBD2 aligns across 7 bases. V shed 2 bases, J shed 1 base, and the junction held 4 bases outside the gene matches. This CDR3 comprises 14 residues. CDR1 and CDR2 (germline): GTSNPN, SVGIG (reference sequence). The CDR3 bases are TGTGCCTGGAGTCCCGGCGGGAGCCAAGAGACCCAGTACTTC. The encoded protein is CAWSPGGSQETQYF.

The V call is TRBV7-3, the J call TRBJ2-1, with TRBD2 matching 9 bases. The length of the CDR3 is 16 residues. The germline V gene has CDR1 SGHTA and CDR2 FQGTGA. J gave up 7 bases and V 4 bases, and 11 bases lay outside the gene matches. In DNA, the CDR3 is TGTGCCAGCAGCTCCATCCCAGCGGGAGGTACGAATGAGCAGTTCTTC. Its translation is CASSSIPAGGTNEQFF.

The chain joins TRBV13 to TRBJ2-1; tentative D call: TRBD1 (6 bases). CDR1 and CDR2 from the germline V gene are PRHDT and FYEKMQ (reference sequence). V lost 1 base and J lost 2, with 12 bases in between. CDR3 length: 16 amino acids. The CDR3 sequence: CASSLEVRGAYNEQFF. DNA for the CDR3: TGTGCCAGCAGCTTAGAGGTCAGGGGCGCCTACAATGAGCAGTTCTTC. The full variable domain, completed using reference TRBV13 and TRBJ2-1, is AAGVIQSPRHLIKEKRETATLKCYPIPRHDTVYWYQQGPGQDPQFLISFYEKMQSDKGSIPDRFSAQQFSDYHSELNMSSLELGDSALYFCASSLEVRGAYNEQFFGPGTRLTVL.

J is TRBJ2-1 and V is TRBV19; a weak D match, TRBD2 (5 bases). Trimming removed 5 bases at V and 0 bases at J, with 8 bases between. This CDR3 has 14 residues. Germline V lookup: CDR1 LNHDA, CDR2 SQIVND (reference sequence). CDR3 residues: CASSLASSYNEQFF. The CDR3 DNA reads TGTGCCAGTAGTCTAGCTAGCTCCTACAATGAGCAGTTCTTC.